This TCR beta chain was captured in a study of blood T cell repertoires in COVID-19. As for the study in general: The analysed material was cDNA or gDNA that came from T cells, B-cell-depleted T cells, or PBMCs.

Germline-derived CDR1 and CDR2 are SGHNT and YENEEA. Trimming removed 4 bases at V and 6 bases at J, with 9 bases between. The CDR3 covers 13 residues. In the original analysis: Quantification of nucleated cells was approximated via reference gene primer amplification. The data were produced by immunoSEQ multiplex PCR, yet TCRdb's version contains in-frame clones alone and is incomplete. V and J calls plus clone size are reproduced from that table; the DNA served to infer D and trimming. This sample has 200,000 to 250,000 clones, with just over 90% found just once. The TCR was taken from a man aged 25-40 years with acute or convalescent COVID-19. The material sequenced was peripheral blood. This rearrangement joins TRBV11-3 to TRBJ2-2; D not resolved. Written as DNA, the CDR3 is TGTGCCAGCAGCTCCCAGTCCCCCGGGGAGCTGTTTTTT. It encodes CASSSQSPGELFF. The complete variable domain, with remaining parts taken from reference TRBV11-3 and TRBJ2-2, reads EAGVVQSPRYKIIEKKQPVAFWCNPISGHNTLYWYLQNLGQGPELLIRYENEEAVDDSQLPKDRFSAERLKGVDSTLKIQPAELGDSAVYLCASSSQSPGELFFGEGSRLTVL.